The sequence of this TCR beta chain was determined in a study of OX40 agonist ivuxolimab in advanced cancers. Some background on the complete study: Ivuxolimab was a fully human IgG2 agonistic monoclonal antibody targeting the costimulatory receptor OX40 (CD134). Intravenous ivuxolimab was administered to patients every 2 weeks at six dose levels: 0.01, 0.1, 0.3, 1.5, 3 and 10 mg/kg. Of the roughly 51 patients in dose escalation, some 19 had hepatocellular carcinoma, around 15 had melanoma, 9 had renal cell carcinoma and 9 had head and neck cancer. In the dose-escalation cohort, approximately 82% of patients were male, and the mean age was approximately 64 years, with a range of roughly 23 to 85. Prior anti-PD-1, anti-PD-L1 or anti-CTLA-4 therapy was permitted, and checkpoint inhibitors had been received by about 44% of dose-escalation patients. Partial responses were achieved by three dose-escalation patients, of whom one had hepatocellular carcinoma and two had cutaneous melanoma. The purpose of peripheral TCRbeta sequencing was to test whether ivuxolimab changed TCR sequence diversity and led to clonal T-cell expansion. The monotherapy dose-escalation portion (N = 52 patients) of the phase I ivuxolimab trial is reported in the paper. The investigation overall reported the following: After ivuxolimab, more expanded clones were found on average in CD8+ T cells than in CD4+ T cells. The antigen specificity of the clonally expanded peripheral T cells was not determined. In partial responders in the 0.1-3.0 mg/kg groups, normalized peripheral clonal expansion was found to be among the lowest, especially among CD8+ T cells. At doses of 0.1 to 3.0 mg/kg, clonal expansion of both CD4+ and CD8+ blood T cells was observed from baseline to week 6. Low levels of normalized T-cell clonal expansion were also seen in some nonresponding patients.

Trimmed from V: 1 base; trimmed from J: 4 bases; junction bases lacking a gene match: 15. The CDR3 numbers 19 residues from cysteine through phenylalanine. CDR3 DNA only is kept here, 57 bases in frame from base 1. CDR1 MNHEY and CDR2 SMNVEV were looked up in the germline V gene (reference sequence). Patients with autoimmune disease history or receiving systemic immunosuppression were excluded from the trial. Peripheral blood for TCR sequencing was collected from all dose cohorts at baseline, on cycle 4 day 1, and on cycle 7 day 1. Samples were obtained from an open-label, multicenter, first-in-human phase I dose-escalation trial of ivuxolimab. Adults with locally advanced or metastatic melanoma, renal cell, hepatocellular, or head and neck squamous cell carcinoma were enrolled in the trial. Before TCR sequencing, CD4+ T cells and CD8+ T cells from peripheral blood were sorted into separate populations.

Concerning this clone itself: Its antigen target is currently unknown. Per-base quality was not reported, and no clone a single base away is much larger than it.

Genomic DNA was isolated from the sorted cells so that the TCRbeta CDR3 region could be sequenced. TCRbeta CDR3 regions were sequenced using the immunoSEQ Assay. TCRdb holds this immuneACCESS table with in-frame rearrangements only. Some clones are missing; in checked studies, unresolved V genes explain under half, and the rest has no known cause. Across this sample there are approximately 70,000 clones, with around 94% seen only once. The top ten hold approximately 15% of the sample. The specimen comprised CD4+ or CD8+ T cells sorted from blood, sampled in a trial of the OX40 agonist ivuxolimab. The sequence was collected from an adult with an advanced solid tumor such as melanoma, head and neck, liver or kidney cancer. Here the chain combines TRBV27 and TRBJ1-3; 8 central nucleotides agree with TRBD1. The DNA is TGTGCCAGCAGTTTATTAGGACAGGGCACGTACCCTGGGGGAAACACCATATATTTT. This codes for CASSLLGQGTYPGGNTIYF.